Listed below are T cell receptor beta chains from one sample, sequenced in a study of identifying expanded T cells in peripheral blood. This table comes from immunoSEQ multiplex PCR, and its TCRdb copy is limited to in-frame clones, with some not included. The sample shows about 110,000 clones, roughly nine tenths of them seen only once. Material: blood. The receptors originated from a person aged 18 to 75 in good health. CDR3s leave out the opening cysteine and the closing phenylalanine or tryptophan.

J,V,CDR3
TRBJ1-4,TRBV6-5,ASSLIGTGNEKLF
TRBJ2-5,TRBV29-1,SVERGEIQETQY
TRBJ2-7,TRBV9,ASSVSPGASYEQY
TRBJ2-7,TRBV10-3,AISVGTGSYEQY
TRBJ2-7,TRBV7-9,ASSSFRGRGGYEQY
TRBJ1-1,TRBV18,ASSPLRVMDTEAF
TRBJ1-1,TRBV11-1,ASSVGQGNTEAF
TRBJ2-1,TRBV4-2,ASSQEVGSTYNEQF
TRBJ2-7,TRBV19,ASSIRLSYEQY
TRBJ1-6,TRBV2,ASSDTGVSPLH
TRBJ1-5,TRBV6-5,ASGEGTYSNQPQH
TRBJ2-7,TRBV5-1,ASYPGQGALIAYEQY
TRBJ2-7,TRBV28,ASTIRHPYEQY
TRBJ1-2,TRBV6-1,ASSEQEQGAGGYT
TRBJ2-7,TRBV5-8,ASSLPPGLADYEQY
TRBJ1-4,TRBV5-1,ASSSAGQFNEKLF
TRBJ1-6,TRBV27,ASSAYRGRSYNSPLH
TRBJ1-2,TRBV14,ASSQVRGIDGYT
TRBJ1-5,TRBV7-2,ASSLQPGEYYSNQPQH
TRBJ2-5,TRBV7-2,ASLAFNIRAEETQY
TRBJ2-1,TRBV18,ASSRLAGLSSYNEQF
TRBJ1-1,TRBV5-1,ASSPGTGNTEAF
TRBJ2-6,TRBV10-3,AISARGPGANVLT
TRBJ2-1,TRBV29-1,SAPTRSGGGTEQF
TRBJ2-7,TRBV7-2,ASSLAGTGIYEQY
TRBJ1-6,TRBV6-5,ASMIQGISPLH
TRBJ1-2,TRBV13,ASSFLQNYGYT
TRBJ1-3,TRBV12-5,ASGLVRGDRSGNTIY
TRBJ1-4,TRBV2,ASSEWAVDRGRINEKLF